This T cell receptor beta chain was found in a study of T-cell memory formation after mild COVID-19 (dated by TCRdb to the early 2020s). General notes on the study: TCR sequence clusters from the two donors were largely donor specific. In a couple of donors, T-cell clones that expanded and contracted after mild COVID-19 were tracked by sequencing TCRalpha and TCRbeta repertoires over time. The cohort comprised two young, previously healthy adult volunteers, one female and one male. Results the study describes overall, beyond this receptor: Contracting CD4+ clones were located mainly in the CM and EM memory subsets, whereas CD8+ clones were found to be enriched in EMRA. The study covered only a couple of mild cases, and larger cohorts including severe cases with pre-infection samples were considered necessary. SARS-CoV-2 specificity was not confirmed for the second-wave clones peaking on day 37. Some responding clones were detected in pre-infection memory, which suggested that pre-existing cross-reactive memory T cells had joined the SARS-CoV-2 response. Balanced CD4/CD8 phenotypes were observed for clones contracting from day 15 to 85, whereas a bias towards CD4+ was observed for a second wave of clones expanding from day 15 to 37.

Sequenced using an Illumina NovaSeq 6000. TCRalpha and TCRbeta cDNA libraries were constructed by 5'RACE with constant-segment primers, with sample barcodes and unique molecular identifiers being introduced. RNA was extracted from every sample with Trizol reagent. Amplification of the libraries took two PCR steps, and the second step added a second sample barcode plus Illumina TruSeq adapters. The libraries were sequenced on an Illumina NovaSeq using 2 x 150 bp paired-end reads. The paper's data handling went like this. With migec v1.2.7, reads were demultiplexed and then collapsed into UMI-guided consensus sequences. With mixcr v2.1.11, UMI consensuses were aligned to TRA and TRB V and J templates and assembled into clonotypes. Clonotypes were classified as expanded or contracted when called significant by both edgeR and NoisET, with noise models trained on biological replicates. edgeR calls used a false discovery rate-adjusted p below 0.01 and a log2 fold-change threshold of 1. As an exploratory analysis of dynamics, PCA with hierarchical clustering was applied to max-normalized trajectories of the 1000 most abundant clonotypes. Separately sequenced CD4+ and CD8+ repertoires were used to assign a CD4 or CD8 phenotype to each responding clone. TCRdb applied fastp at Q25 and MiXCR to the public reads, then kept only in-frame beta chains. Records with the same CDR3 protein are collapsed into one entry carrying the most frequent genes and DNA. The V and J calls and clone size are TCRdb's, not the authors'. The sample contains about 340,000 distinct CDR3 sequences, over 10% of them found a single time. About a fifth of the sample lies in the top ten.

As regards this clonotype: Its target antigen remains unknown. No much larger clonotype is one base removed from it; base qualities were not supplied.

Ficoll-Paque density gradient centrifugation was used to isolate PBMCs. For CDR1 and CDR2, the germline V gene lists WSHSY and SAAADI. At the junction V is shortened by 6 bases and J by 6 bases; bases outside the gene matches: 6. CDR3 length: 14 amino acids, cysteine to phenylalanine. Of all the DNA, just the CDR3 is kept, 42 bases in frame from base 1. Sequencing input: PBMCs or a T cell subset sorted from them (not recorded which). The V and J segments used are TRBV10-2 and TRBJ2-1, with 9 middle bases fitting TRBD1. The receptor comes from a man aged 18 to 30 who had mild COVID-19 (a few samples of this study predate the infection). The sample titles of this study are shuffled in the database, so cell type and time point are left out; the donor was told from shared clones. The DNA sequence reads TGCGCCAGCAGGAACAGGGGGCCGCTCAATGAGCAGTTCTTC. Protein translation: CASRNRGPLNEQFF.